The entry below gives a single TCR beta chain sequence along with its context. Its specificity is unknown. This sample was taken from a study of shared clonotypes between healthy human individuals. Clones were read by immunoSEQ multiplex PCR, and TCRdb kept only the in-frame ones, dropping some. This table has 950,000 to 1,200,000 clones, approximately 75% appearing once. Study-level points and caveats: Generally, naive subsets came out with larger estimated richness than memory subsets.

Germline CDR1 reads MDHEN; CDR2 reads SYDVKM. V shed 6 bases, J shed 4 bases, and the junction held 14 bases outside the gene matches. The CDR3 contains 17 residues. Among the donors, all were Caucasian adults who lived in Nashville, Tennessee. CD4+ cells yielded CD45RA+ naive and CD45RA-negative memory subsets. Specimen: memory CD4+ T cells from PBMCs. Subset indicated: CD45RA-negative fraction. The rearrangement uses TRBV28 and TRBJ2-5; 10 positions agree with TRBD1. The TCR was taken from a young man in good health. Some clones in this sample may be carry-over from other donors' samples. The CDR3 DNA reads TGTGCCAGCAGGGGGGACAGGGGCGGGCGGTATGGAGAGACCCAGTACTTC. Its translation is CASRGDRGGRYGETQYF.